Listed below are T cell receptor beta chains from one sample, sequenced in a study of identical twins. TCRdb reprocessed the 5' RACE reads via MiXCR and lists one record per CDR3 protein. There are 250,000 to 350,000 distinct CDR3 sequences in the sample; just under 9.5% occur only once, and about 7.1% lies in the top ten. These records were also assigned to another study, of yellow fever vaccine responses in identical twins.

The source material was CD8+ T cells sorted from blood. The receptors derive from a woman aged 18 to 35 in good health. CDR3s include the opening cysteine and the closing phenylalanine or tryptophan. D genes are given only for firm matches. Clone size is not always given. Where it is, it says once, few, many or a class for expanded clones.

d_call,j_call,v_call,clone_size,cdr3_nt,cdr3_aa
NA,TRBJ2-5,TRBV10-3,many,TGTGCCATCAGTGAGTCGCCGTGGGGGGGGCGAGAGACCCAGTACTTC,CAISESPWGGRETQYF
NA,TRBJ2-6,TRBV24-1,few,TGTGCCACGTCGGGACTCAGCTCTGGGGCCAACGTCCTGACTTTC,CATSGLSSGANVLTF
TRBD1,TRBJ2-3,TRBV24-1,many,TGTGCCACCAGTGATTGGGGGACAGGGGATCTTAGGAGCACAGATACGCAGTATTTT,CATSDWGTGDLRSTDTQYF
TRBD1,TRBJ1-5,TRBV20-1,many,TGCAGTGCTTGGGACAGTCGCAATCAGCCCCAGCATTTT,CSAWDSRNQPQHF
TRBD2,TRBJ2-2,TRBV7-9,many,TGTGCCAGCAGCTTACCCCTAGCGGCCCCTTCGGCCGGGGAGCTGTTTTTT,CASSLPLAAPSAGELFF
TRBD2,TRBJ2-2,TRBV27,NA,TGTGCCAGCAGTAAAGCGGGAGCTGTTTTTGCCGGGGAGCTGTTTTTT,CASSKAGAVFAGELFF
NA,TRBJ2-7,TRBV11-2,many,TGTGCCAGCAGCTTAGCTGCGTACTACGAGCAGTACTTC,CASSLAAYYEQYF
NA,TRBJ1-5,TRBV29-1,NA,TGCAGCGTTGAGTGGAGCTATAGCAATCAGCCCCAGCATTTT,CSVEWSYSNQPQHF
TRBD2,TRBJ2-3,TRBV29-1,NA,TGCAGCGTTGAACCCGGGACTAGCGAGACAGATACGCAGTATTTT,CSVEPGTSETDTQYF
NA,TRBJ2-7,TRBV3-1,few,TGTGCCAGCAGCCAAGTTGTCAGCACCTACGAGCAGTACTTC,CASSQVVSTYEQYF
TRBD2,TRBJ2-5,TRBV6-2/TRBV6-3,few,TGTGCCAGCAGTTCGCACCCGGGACTAGCGGGAGGAGAAGGGGAGACCCAGTACTTC,CASSSHPGLAGGEGETQYF
NA,TRBJ2-4,TRBV7-2,NA,TGTGCCAGCAGCTTAGACCCCGGAAACATTCAGTACTTC,CASSLDPGNIQYF
NA,TRBJ2-1,TRBV5-6,many,TGTGCCAGCAGCTTGGGTCGTGCCTACAATGAGCAGTTCTTC,CASSLGRAYNEQFF
TRBD2,TRBJ2-7,TRBV7-9,many,TGTGCCAGCAGCCTAGCGGGAAACGCCTACGAGCAGTACTTC,CASSLAGNAYEQYF
TRBD2,TRBJ2-7,TRBV7-3,many,TGTGCCAGCAGCTTATCCGGACTAGCGGGGGAGCAGTACTTC,CASSLSGLAGEQYF
TRBD2,TRBJ2-3,TRBV20-1,few,TGCAGTGCTGCCGGGACTAGTCGCACAGATACGCAGTATTTT,CSAAGTSRTDTQYF
NA,TRBJ1-6,TRBV7-9,NA,TGTGCCAACAGCTCCCCCAGGGATAATTCACCCCTCCACTTT,CANSSPRDNSPLHF
NA,TRBJ2-1,TRBV20-1,NA,TGCAGTGCTGCCACTAACTACAATGAGCAGTTCTTC,CSAATNYNEQFF
NA,TRBJ2-7,TRBV4-3,many,TGCGCCAGCAGCCAAGATAGGATAGCGACTACCTACGAGCAGTACTTC,CASSQDRIATTYEQYF
NA,TRBJ2-1,TRBV6-2/TRBV6-3,many,TGTGCCAGCAGTTACTCTACAGACTACAATGAGCAGTTCTTC,CASSYSTDYNEQFF
NA,TRBJ2-7,TRBV28,few,TGTGCCAGCAGTTTGCGGTCCCCATCCTACGAGCAGTACTTC,CASSLRSPSYEQYF
NA,TRBJ2-7,TRBV28,few,TGTGCCAGCAACCCAGGGACCTCCTACGAGCAGTACTTC,CASNPGTSYEQYF
TRBD2,TRBJ2-1,TRBV9,few,TGTGCCAGCAGCCCCAGGCCCCTAGCGGGGGGGCGGTACAATGAGCAGTTCTTC,CASSPRPLAGGRYNEQFF
TRBD2,TRBJ2-2,TRBV7-9,few,TGTGCCAGCAGCTACCGACTAGCGGGAGGGAACACCGGGGAGCTGTTTTTT,CASSYRLAGGNTGELFF
NA,TRBJ2-7,TRBV15,many,TGTGCCACCAGCCTCCGGACTGATGCTCCCTACGAGCAGTACTTC,CATSLRTDAPYEQYF
NA,TRBJ2-7,TRBV27,NA,TGTGCCAGCAGTTTCGAGGGTAGAGAGCAGTACTTC,CASSFEGREQYF
TRBD2,TRBJ2-3,TRBV7-9,many,TGTGCCAGCAGCTTAGTAGGCCTAGCGGACACAGATACGCAGTATTTT,CASSLVGLADTDTQYF
NA,TRBJ2-3,TRBV6-4,NA,TGTGCCAGCAGTGGCTCGGTGACAGATACGCAGTATTTT,CASSGSVTDTQYF
TRBD1,TRBJ2-2,TRBV5-5,many,TGTGCCAGCAGCTTGGAAACAGGGGTTTGGACCGGGGAGCTGTTTTTT,CASSLETGVWTGELFF
TRBD2,TRBJ2-1,TRBV5-1,many,TGCGCCAGCAGCTTGGATTTTGCGGGAGGGTTCCTTGAGCAGTTCTTC,CASSLDFAGGFLEQFF
TRBD2,TRBJ2-1,TRBV5-1,NA,TGCGCCAGCAGCCCGACTAGCGGGGGGGCCAATGAGCAGTTCTTC,CASSPTSGGANEQFF
TRBD2,TRBJ2-2,TRBV4-3,few,TGCGCCAGCAGCCAAGACCCCAGCGGGAGCGCCGGGGAGCTGTTTTTT,CASSQDPSGSAGELFF
NA,TRBJ1-2,TRBV19,NA,TGTGCCAGTAGTACTTTACCCGAGGGGAACTATGGCTACACCTTC,CASSTLPEGNYGYTF
TRBD1,TRBJ2-7,TRBV11-1,many,TGTGCCAGCAGCAGGACAGGAGCCTCCTACGAGCAGTACTTC,CASSRTGASYEQYF
TRBD1,TRBJ2-1,TRBV24-1,few,TGTGCCACCAGTGATCCGGGACAGGGTGCCTACAATGAGCAGTTCTTC,CATSDPGQGAYNEQFF
NA,TRBJ2-7,TRBV28,many,TGTGCCAGCAGAACCGGGCCGCCCTACGAGCAGTACTTC,CASRTGPPYEQYF
NA,TRBJ1-2,TRBV29-1,many,TGCAGCGTGATCAAGGCAGGGACGGAGTATGGCTACACCTTC,CSVIKAGTEYGYTF